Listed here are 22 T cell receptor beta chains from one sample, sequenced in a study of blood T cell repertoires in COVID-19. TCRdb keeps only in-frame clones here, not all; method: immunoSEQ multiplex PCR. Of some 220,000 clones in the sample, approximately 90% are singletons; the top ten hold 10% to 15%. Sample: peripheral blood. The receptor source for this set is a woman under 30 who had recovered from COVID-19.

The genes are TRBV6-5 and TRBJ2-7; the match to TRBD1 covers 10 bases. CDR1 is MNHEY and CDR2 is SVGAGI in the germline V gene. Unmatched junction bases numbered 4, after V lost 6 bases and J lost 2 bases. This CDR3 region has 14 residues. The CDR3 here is CASSDGQGAYEQYF. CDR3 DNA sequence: TGTGCCAGCAGCGATGGACAGGGGGCCTACGAGCAGTACTTC.

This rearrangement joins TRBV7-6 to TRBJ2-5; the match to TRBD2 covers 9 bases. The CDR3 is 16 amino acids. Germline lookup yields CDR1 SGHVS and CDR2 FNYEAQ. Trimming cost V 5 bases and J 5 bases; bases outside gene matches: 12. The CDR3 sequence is CASSSTKAGGRETQYF. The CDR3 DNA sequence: TGTGCCAGCAGCAGTACTAAAGCGGGAGGACGGGAGACCCAGTACTTC.

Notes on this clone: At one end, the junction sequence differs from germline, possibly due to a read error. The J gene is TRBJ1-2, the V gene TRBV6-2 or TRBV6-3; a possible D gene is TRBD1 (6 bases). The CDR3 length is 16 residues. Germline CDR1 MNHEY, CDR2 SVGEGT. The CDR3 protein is CASSHSPTGLPSGYTF. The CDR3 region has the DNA TGTGCCAGCAGTCACTCCCCAACAGGGTTACCGAGTGGCTACACCTTC.

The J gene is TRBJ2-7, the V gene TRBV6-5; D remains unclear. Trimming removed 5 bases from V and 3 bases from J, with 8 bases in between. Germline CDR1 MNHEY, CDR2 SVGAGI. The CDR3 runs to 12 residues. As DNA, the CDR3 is TGTGCCAGCAGTCCCACTGTCTACGAGCAGTACTTC. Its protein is CASSPTVYEQYF.

The CDR3 region has the DNA TGCGCCAGCAGCCAAGATAGTGGGCCGAATCAGCCCCAGCATTTT. Its translation: CASSQDSGPNQPQHF. V is TRBV4-1 and J is TRBJ1-5; no clear D. With 0 bases removed from V and 4 bases from J, the gap between germline ends came to 10 bases. The CDR3 is made up of 15 amino acids. Germline loops: CDR1 MGHRA, CDR2 YSYEKL.

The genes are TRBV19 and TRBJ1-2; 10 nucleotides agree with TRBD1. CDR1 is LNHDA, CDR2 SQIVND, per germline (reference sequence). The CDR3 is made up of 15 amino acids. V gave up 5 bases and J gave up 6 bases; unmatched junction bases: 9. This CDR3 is CASSPLTGGVDGYTF. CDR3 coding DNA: TGTGCCAGTAGTCCATTGACAGGGGGCGTCGATGGCTACACCTTC.

The CDR3 reads CASLLGTGGRETQYF. CDR3 coding DNA: TGTGCCAGTCTCCTAGGGACAGGGGGCCGGGAGACCCAGTACTTC. This chain connects TRBV6-6 to TRBJ2-5, with 12 bases identical to TRBD1. J was trimmed by 5 bases and V by 9 bases; bases with no gene match: 10. Germline CDR1 MNHNY, CDR2 SVGAGI (reference sequence). The CDR3 has 15 residues.

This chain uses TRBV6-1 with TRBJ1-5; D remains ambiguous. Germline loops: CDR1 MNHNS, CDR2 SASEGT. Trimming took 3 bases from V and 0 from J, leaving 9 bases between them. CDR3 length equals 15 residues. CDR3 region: CASSDLINSNQPQHF. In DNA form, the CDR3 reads TGTGCCAGCAGTGACCTAATTAATAGCAATCAGCCCCAGCATTTT.

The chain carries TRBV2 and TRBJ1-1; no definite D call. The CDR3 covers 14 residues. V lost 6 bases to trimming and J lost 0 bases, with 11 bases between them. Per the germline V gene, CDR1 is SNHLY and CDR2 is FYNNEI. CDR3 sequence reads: CASRAGGVNTEAFF. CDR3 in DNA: TGTGCCAGCAGGGCAGGAGGTGTGAACACTGAAGCTTTCTTT.

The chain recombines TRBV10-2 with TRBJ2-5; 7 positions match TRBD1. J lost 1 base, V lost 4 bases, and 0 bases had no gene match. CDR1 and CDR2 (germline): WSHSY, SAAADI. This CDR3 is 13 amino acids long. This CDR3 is CASSGDSQETQYF. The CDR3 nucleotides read TGCGCCAGCAGTGGGGACAGCCAAGAGACCCAGTACTTC.

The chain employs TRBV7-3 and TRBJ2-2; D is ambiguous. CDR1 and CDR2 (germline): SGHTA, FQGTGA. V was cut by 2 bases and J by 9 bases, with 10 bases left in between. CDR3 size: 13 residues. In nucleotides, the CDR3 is TGTGCCAGCAGCTTATTGATGAGCCGGGAGCTGTTTTTT. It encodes CASSLLMSRELFF.

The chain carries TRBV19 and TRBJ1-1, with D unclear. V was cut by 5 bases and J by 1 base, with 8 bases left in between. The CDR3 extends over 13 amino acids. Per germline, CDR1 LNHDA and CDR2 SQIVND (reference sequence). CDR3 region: CASSGRGNTEAFF. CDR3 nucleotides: TGTGCCAGTAGTGGACGGGGGAACACTGAAGCTTTCTTT.

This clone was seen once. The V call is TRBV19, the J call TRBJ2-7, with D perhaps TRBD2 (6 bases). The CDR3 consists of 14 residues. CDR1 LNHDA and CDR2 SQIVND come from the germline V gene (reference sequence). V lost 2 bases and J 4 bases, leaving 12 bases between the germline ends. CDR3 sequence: CASSIIGGGYEQYF. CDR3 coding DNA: TGTGCCAGTAGTATAATCGGGGGTGGGTACGAGCAGTACTTC.

The CDR3 DNA sequence: TGTGCCAGCAGCTCTGCGGGACTAGCGGAGAAAAACACCGGGGAGCTGTTTTTT. The encoded protein is CASSSAGLAEKNTGELFF. This chain links TRBV7-9 with TRBJ2-2, with TRBD2 identical over 11 bases. Germline CDR1 is SEHNR and CDR2 is FQNEAQ (reference sequence). The ends lost 4 bases at V and 2 bases at J; junction bases unmatched: 9. This CDR3 spans 18 amino acids.

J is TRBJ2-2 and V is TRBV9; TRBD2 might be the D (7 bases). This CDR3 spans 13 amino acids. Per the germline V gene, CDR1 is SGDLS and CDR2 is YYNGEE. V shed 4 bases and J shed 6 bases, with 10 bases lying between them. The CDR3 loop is CASSPGGAGELFF. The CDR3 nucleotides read TGTGCCAGCAGCCCGGGGGGCGCCGGGGAGCTGTTTTTT.

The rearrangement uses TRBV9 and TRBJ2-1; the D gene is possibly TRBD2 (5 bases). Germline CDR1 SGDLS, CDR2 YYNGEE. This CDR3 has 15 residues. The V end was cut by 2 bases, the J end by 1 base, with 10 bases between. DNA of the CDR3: TGTGCCAGCAGCGTCGACTACCTATCCTACAATGAGCAGTTCTTC. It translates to CASSVDYLSYNEQFF.

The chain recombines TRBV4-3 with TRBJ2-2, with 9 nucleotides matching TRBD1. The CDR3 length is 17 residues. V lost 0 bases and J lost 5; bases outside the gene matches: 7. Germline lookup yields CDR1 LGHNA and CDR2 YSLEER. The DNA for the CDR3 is TGCGCCAGCAGCCAAGACGGACAGGGGCTCGGAACCGGGGAGCTGTTTTTT. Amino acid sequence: CASSQDGQGLGTGELFF.

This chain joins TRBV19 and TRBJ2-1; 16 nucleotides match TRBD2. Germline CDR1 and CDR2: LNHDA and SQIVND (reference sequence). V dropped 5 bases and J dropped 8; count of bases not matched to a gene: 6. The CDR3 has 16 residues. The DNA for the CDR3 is TGTGCCAGTAGTTTGGGACTAGCGGGAGGGACTGATGAGCAGTTCTTC. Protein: CASSLGLAGGTDEQFF.

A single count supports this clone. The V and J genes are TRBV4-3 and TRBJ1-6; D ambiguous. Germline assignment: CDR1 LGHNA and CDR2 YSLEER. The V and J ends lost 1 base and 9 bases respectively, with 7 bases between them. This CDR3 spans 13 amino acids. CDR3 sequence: CASSQVRGSPLHF. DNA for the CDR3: TGCGCCAGCAGCCAAGTACGGGGTTCACCCCTCCACTTT.

Written as DNA, the CDR3 is TGTGCCAGCAGCCCCTGGACTAGCGGGAGTACATCAGATACGCAGTATTTT. This encodes CASSPWTSGSTSDTQYF. The V and J genes are TRBV7-6 and TRBJ2-3; 13 positions match TRBD2. The CDR3 has 17 residues. The V and J ends lost 5 bases and 4 bases, in that order; junction bases with no gene match: 9. CDR1 is SGHVS, CDR2 FNYEAQ, per germline.

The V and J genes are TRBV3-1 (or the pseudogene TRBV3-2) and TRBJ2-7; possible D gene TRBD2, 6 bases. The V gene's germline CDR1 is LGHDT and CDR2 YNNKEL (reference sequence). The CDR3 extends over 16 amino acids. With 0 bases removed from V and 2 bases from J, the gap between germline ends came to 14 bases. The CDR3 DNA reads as TGTGCCAGCAGCCAAGATTGGGCAGGGAGGACCTACGAGCAGTACTTC. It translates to CASSQDWAGRTYEQYF.

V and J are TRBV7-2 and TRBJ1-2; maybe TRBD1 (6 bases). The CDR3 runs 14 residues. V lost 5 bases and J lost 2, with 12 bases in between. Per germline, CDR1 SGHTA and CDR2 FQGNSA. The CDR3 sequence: CASSPDSLNYGYTF. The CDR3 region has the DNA TGTGCCAGCAGCCCGGACAGTTTAAACTATGGCTACACCTTC.